Each of the 5 T cell receptor beta chains below was sequenced from the same sample in a study of T cell responses to AZD1222 COVID-19 vaccine. The data were produced by immunoSEQ multiplex PCR, yet TCRdb's version contains in-frame clones alone and is incomplete. Altogether fewer than 150,000 clones are present, roughly 90% being singletons, with the ten largest covering around 8%. Specimen: peripheral blood, collected 28 days after the second AZD1222 dose. Receptors were obtained from an adult who received the AZD1222 COVID-19 vaccine.

This chain uses TRBV19 with TRBJ1-2; 8 bases agree with TRBD1. CDR1 is LNHDA, CDR2 SQIVND, per germline (reference sequence). The V gene end was trimmed by 2 bases and the J gene end by 5 bases; junction bases not matched to a gene: 16. The CDR3 has 18 amino acids. CDR3 loop: CASSISIWDRFSEYGYTF. The CDR3 coding sequence is TGTGCCAGTAGTATAAGTATCTGGGACAGGTTTTCGGAGTATGGCTACACCTTC.

This sequence joins TRBV11-2 and TRBJ1-4, with D tentatively TRBD1 (5 bases). The germline CDR1 and CDR2 sequences are SGHAT and FQNNGV. This CDR3 region has 14 residues. Trimming stripped 7 bases from V and 3 bases from J, with 12 bases between. CDR3 sequence (DNA): TGTGCCAGCAACCCGGGACGACCTAATGAAAAACTGTTTTTT. Its translation: CASNPGRPNEKLFF.

CDR3 nucleotides: TGCAGCGCTATCGGGACAGGATCTAACTATGGCTACACCTTC. The encoded protein is CSAIGTGSNYGYTF. The chain recombines TRBV29-1 with TRBJ1-2; TRBD1 matches at 8 bases. CDR1 SQVTM and CDR2 ANQGSEA come from the germline V gene. Losses at the gene ends were 7 bases for V and 0 bases for J; bases not matched to a gene: 7. The CDR3 spans 14 residues.

This sequence joins TRBV5-1 and TRBJ1-4, with D uncertain. This CDR3 region has 15 residues. V gave up 0 bases and J gave up 2 bases, with 8 bases separating them. Germline-derived CDR1 and CDR2 are SGHRS and YFSETQ. CDR3 amino acids: CASSLVVGTNEKLFF. CDR3 DNA: TGCGCCAGCAGCTTGGTTGTAGGGACTAATGAAAAACTGTTTTTT.

This sequence joins TRBV4-2 and TRBJ2-2; D is ambiguous. CDR1 is LGHNA, CDR2 YNFKEQ, per germline. The CDR3 sequence is 15 residues long. V gave up 4 bases and J gave up 2 bases, with 11 bases separating them. CDR3 in DNA: TGTGCCAGCAGCCGATCGGGCCCTAACACCGGGGAGCTGTTTTTT. Translation: CASSRSGPNTGELFF.